The clone carrying this T cell receptor (beta chain) was recorded many times. Its antigen is unknown. V lost 3 bases, J lost 1 base, and 8 bases lay in between. CDR1 GTSNPN and CDR2 SVGIG come from the germline V gene (reference sequence). The CDR3 runs to 13 residues. RNA transcripts gave rise to amplified TCR beta CDR3 regions. An initial round of RT-PCR targeting the TCR CDR3 relied on the HTBI primer set. TCRdb reprocessed the multiplex PCR reads with MiXCR, giving one entry per CDR3 protein. The table records around 620,000 distinct CDR3 sequences, approximately 14% of them present only once. The sample belongs to a study of T cells in Graves' hyperthyroidism and ophthalmopathy. Whole-study findings and limits: Median prediction lead before ophthalmopathy onset was 5 to 7.5 months with the model. Most clonotypes that expanded in the thyroid above 0.001 also showed up in blood.

The chain is built from TRBV30 and TRBJ2-3, with D uncertain. The sequenced sample was blood. This clonotype originated in a woman under 30 with Graves' ophthalmopathy. CDR3 in amino acids: CAWSAARTDTQYF. The CDR3 nucleotides are TGTGCCTGGAGCGCAGCACGCACAGATACGCAGTATTTT.